These 4 T cell receptor beta chains were sequenced from one sample in a study of blood T cell repertoires in COVID-19. Clones were read by immunoSEQ multiplex PCR, and TCRdb kept only the in-frame ones, dropping some. Found here are 6,000 or so clones, 85% to 90% of them singletons; the top ten hold roughly 7%. Sequenced sample: peripheral blood. Receptors originate from a human donor in a cohort sampled during active COVID-19.

The chain combines TRBV27 with TRBJ2-2; TRBD2 is a possible D gene (5 bases). Germline V gene lookup returns CDR1 MNHEY and CDR2 SMNVEV (reference sequence). This CDR3 has 16 residues. Trimming took 3 bases from V and 0 from J, leaving 11 bases between them. The CDR3 DNA follows: TGTGCCAGCAGTTTGGTCCCGGGGACGAACACCGGGGAGCTGTTTTTT. This sequence encodes CASSLVPGTNTGELFF.

Notes on this clone: An end of the junction differs from the germline gene, which may be a read error. The chain couples TRBV20-1 to TRBJ2-1; 9 bases are a match to TRBD2. Germline values: CDR1 DFQATT, CDR2 SNEGSKA (reference sequence). CDR3 length: 10 amino acids. The CDR3 here is CSALAGVSVF. The CDR3 DNA reads as TGCAGTGCTTTAGCGGGAGTTTCGGTCTTC.

This sequence joins TRBV10-3 and TRBJ1-4, with D possibly TRBD1 on 6 matching bases. The CDR3 sequence is 15 residues long. The V end lost 6 bases, the J end lost 3 bases, and 14 bases lay between the germline ends. Germline V lookup: CDR1 ENHRY, CDR2 SYGVKD. CDR3 sequence reads: CAISSSTGSNEKLFF. The DNA of the CDR3 is TGTGCCATCAGCTCATCGACAGGATCTAATGAAAAACTGTTTTTT.

The sample holds one count of this clone. The gene calls are TRBV3-1 (or the pseudogene TRBV3-2) and TRBJ2-1; TRBD2 aligns across 9 bases. This CDR3 is 16 amino acids long. V lost 4 bases, J lost 5 bases, and 9 bases stayed unmatched. Germline assignment: CDR1 LGHDT and CDR2 YNNKEL (reference sequence). The CDR3 spells CASSPGLARGNNEQFF. In DNA form, the CDR3 reads TGTGCCAGCAGCCCCGGACTAGCGAGGGGTAACAATGAGCAGTTCTTC.